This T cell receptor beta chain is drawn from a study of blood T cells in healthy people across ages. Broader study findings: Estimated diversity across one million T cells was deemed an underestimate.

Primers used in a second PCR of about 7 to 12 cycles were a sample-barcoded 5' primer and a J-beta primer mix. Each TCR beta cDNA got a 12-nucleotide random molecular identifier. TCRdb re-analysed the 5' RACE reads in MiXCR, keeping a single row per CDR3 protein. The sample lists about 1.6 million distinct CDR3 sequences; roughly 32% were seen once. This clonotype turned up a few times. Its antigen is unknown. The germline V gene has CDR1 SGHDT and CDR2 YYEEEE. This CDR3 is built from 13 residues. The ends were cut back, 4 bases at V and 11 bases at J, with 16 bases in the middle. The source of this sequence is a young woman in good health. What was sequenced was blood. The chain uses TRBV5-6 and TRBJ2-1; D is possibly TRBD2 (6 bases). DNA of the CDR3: TGTGCCAGCAGCCCGGAAGCTGGCGGGAAGCAGTTCTTC. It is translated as CASSPEAGGKQFF.